These 3 T cell receptor beta chains came from one sample sequenced in a study of T cell repertoires in cytomegalovirus infection (dated by TCRdb to the late 2010s). Data came from an Illumina HiSeq 1500. TCRdb handled the public reads itself, with Q25 trimming in fastp and clone calling in MiXCR, and kept productive beta chains. Entries are consolidated by CDR3 protein sequence, retaining the most common genes and DNA. Present in this sample are about 190,000 distinct CDR3 sequences, approximately 30% of which were seen just once. The top ten clones comprise 30% to 35% of the sample. The specimen was PBMCs. These receptors originate from a human donor in good health (CMV status not recorded). Some clones in this sample may be carry-over from other donors' samples.

This clonotype has a count of ten or more. The chain uses TRBV7-9 and TRBJ2-2; D is unresolved. V was shortened by 2 bases and J by 6 bases, with 7 bases between the two germline ends. Germline V gene sequence: CDR1 SEHNR, CDR2 FQNEAQ (reference sequence). The CDR3 length is 13 residues. CDR3 nucleotides: TGTGCCAGCAGCTTATACGGCCCCGGGGAGCTGTTTTTT. This translates into CASSLYGPGELFF.

This clonotype was found a few times. This chain uses TRBV7-9 with TRBJ2-1; D perhaps matches TRBD2 (5 bases). Deletions cut 5 bases from V and 0 bases from J, with 11 bases between. This CDR3 contains 15 residues. Germline CDR1 and CDR2: SEHNR and FQNEAQ (reference sequence). CDR3 DNA sequence: TGTGCCAGCAGCGACGGGGTTGGCTCCTACAATGAGCAGTTCTTC. This translates into CASSDGVGSYNEQFF.

The J gene is TRBJ2-5, the V gene TRBV6-2 or TRBV6-3; D might be TRBD2 (6 bases). Germline assignment: CDR1 MNHEY and CDR2 SVGEGT. Trimming took 2 bases from V and 1 from J, leaving 11 bases between them. The CDR3 covers 15 residues. In DNA, the CDR3 is TGTGCCAGCAGTTACGCCGGGGAGGTCCAAGAGACCCAGTACTTC. It codes for CASSYAGEVQETQYF.